This T cell receptor (beta chain) was documented in a study of T-cell reconstitution after alpha-beta-depleted transplantation in children. Study-wide points: In patients about two months after transplant, alpha-beta T cells reportedly arose from several hundred expanded graft clones.

A library of TCRbeta sequences, prepared with unique molecular identifiers, was generated. One entry per CDR3 protein, called by TCRdb with MiXCR from the PCR reads. The profile shows roughly 100,000 distinct CDR3 sequences, 7% to 8% of them singletons. This clonotype was counted a single time. Its antigen is as yet unknown. Germline V gene data show CDR1 as MDHEN and CDR2 as SYDVKM. This CDR3 has 12 residues. Losses at the gene ends were 5 bases for V and 10 bases for J; bases not matched to a gene: 4. The clonotype comes from a boy between 2 and 10 years old with acute lymphoblastic leukemia, due to receive a stem cell transplant. The source was PBMCs, collected before TCRalphabeta/CD19-depleted stem cell transplant. The gene calls are TRBV28 and TRBJ2-1; the match to TRBD2 covers 8 bases. The CDR3 loop is CASSPGRGEQFF. The CDR3 nucleotides are TGTGCCAGCAGTCCCGGGAGGGGGGAGCAGTTCTTC.